These T cell receptor beta chains were read from a single sample in a study of OX40 agonist ivuxolimab in advanced cancers. The assay was immunoSEQ multiplex PCR, and TCRdb's table has in-frame clones only and misses some. The repertoire consists of about 58,000 clones, with 80% to 85% occurring once and the leading ten covering roughly 3.3%. This specimen consisted of CD4+ or CD8+ T cells sorted from blood, obtained in a trial of the OX40 agonist ivuxolimab. The receptor set was obtained from an adult with an advanced solid tumor such as melanoma, head and neck, liver or kidney cancer. CDR3s include the opening cysteine and the closing phenylalanine or tryptophan. D genes are given only for firm matches. Rows give clone size only sometimes, using once, few, many, or a class for an expanded clone.

CDR3nt: TGCGCCAGCAGCTTGGCCGGGGGGACGGGAGACACCATATATTTT
CDR3aa: CASSLAGGTGDTIYF
d_gene: .
abundance: .
v_gene: TRBV5-1
j_gene: TRBJ1-3

CDR3nt: TGTGCCAGCAGTCCCAGGGGCACCTATAATTCACCCCTCCACTTT
CDR3aa: CASSPRGTYNSPLHF
d_gene: .
abundance: .
v_gene: TRBV6-5
j_gene: TRBJ1-6

CDR3nt: TGCGCCAGCAGCCAAGATTCCGGGACAGGGACCTACAATGAGCAGTTCTTC
CDR3aa: CASSQDSGTGTYNEQFF
d_gene: TRBD1
abundance: few
v_gene: TRBV4-3
j_gene: TRBJ2-1

CDR3nt: TGTGCCAGCAGCTCCTGGACTAGCGGGCCCTCCCACGTTCAGTACTTC
CDR3aa: CASSSWTSGPSHVQYF
d_gene: TRBD2
abundance: .
v_gene: TRBV5-4
j_gene: TRBJ2-4

CDR3nt: TGCGCCAGCCGCCCGCCCCGGGGGACGCAGTATTTT
CDR3aa: CASRPPRGTQYF
d_gene: .
abundance: few
v_gene: TRBV5-1
j_gene: TRBJ2-3

CDR3nt: TGTGCCAGCAGTGACTCGGGGGGCTTCAATGAGCAGTTCTTC
CDR3aa: CASSDSGGFNEQFF
d_gene: .
abundance: .
v_gene: TRBV6-4
j_gene: TRBJ2-1

CDR3nt: TGTGCCAGCAGCAAGGCTACCGGGCGAAGCTATTATAATTCACCCCTCCACTTT
CDR3aa: CASSKATGRSYYNSPLHF
d_gene: .
abundance: .
v_gene: TRBV21-1
j_gene: TRBJ1-6

CDR3nt: TGTGCCAGCAGTGAGGGCGTGGGAGGCCAGCAGTTCTTC
CDR3aa: CASSEGVGGQQFF
d_gene: .
abundance: .
v_gene: TRBV2
j_gene: TRBJ2-1

CDR3nt: TGTGCCAGCAGCTCGGCTTCAAAAGAGCAGTACTTC
CDR3aa: CASSSASKEQYF
d_gene: .
abundance: .
v_gene: TRBV7-9
j_gene: TRBJ2-7

CDR3nt: TGTGCCAGCAGTTACTCGAAGGGGCAAGATCAGCCCCAGCATTTT
CDR3aa: CASSYSKGQDQPQHF
d_gene: .
abundance: once
v_gene: TRBV6-6
j_gene: TRBJ1-5

CDR3nt: TGTGCCAGCAGTTTAAGGTTTCAAGGCGGGGGGCCATCTGAGCAGTTCTTC
CDR3aa: CASSLRFQGGGPSEQFF
d_gene: TRBD2
abundance: once
v_gene: TRBV28
j_gene: TRBJ2-1

CDR3nt: TGTGCCAGCAGCTTAGACGGGACTAGTGGCTACACCTTC
CDR3aa: CASSLDGTSGYTF
d_gene: .
abundance: .
v_gene: TRBV7-2
j_gene: TRBJ1-2

CDR3nt: TGTGCCAGTACCTCTCCGGGACAGGGGGAATTTTATGGCTACACCTTC
CDR3aa: CASTSPGQGEFYGYTF
d_gene: TRBD1
abundance: once
v_gene: TRBV19
j_gene: TRBJ1-2

CDR3nt: TGTGCCAGTAGTATCCCCCAATCCAGGGTTAACAATCAGCCCCAGCATTTT
CDR3aa: CASSIPQSRVNNQPQHF
d_gene: .
abundance: .
v_gene: TRBV19
j_gene: TRBJ1-5

CDR3nt: TGTGCCAGCAGTAAGTCGGGCCTCCACTTT
CDR3aa: CASSKSGLHF
d_gene: .
abundance: .
v_gene: TRBV6-6
j_gene: TRBJ1-6

CDR3nt: TGTGCCAGCAGCCCCGTCGGGGAAAGACATGAAAAACTGTTTTTT
CDR3aa: CASSPVGERHEKLFF
d_gene: .
abundance: few
v_gene: TRBV7-2
j_gene: TRBJ1-4

CDR3nt: TGTGCCACAGGGGGGCGACAGGGAGAAGTCCAAGAGACCCAGTACTTC
CDR3aa: CATGGRQGEVQETQYF
d_gene: .
abundance: .
v_gene: TRBV25-1
j_gene: TRBJ2-5

CDR3nt: TGTGCCAGCAGGAGACAGGGGGACTATGGCTACACCTTC
CDR3aa: CASRRQGDYGYTF
d_gene: TRBD1
abundance: .
v_gene: TRBV2
j_gene: TRBJ1-2

CDR3nt: TGTCATACCCGGGGCCAGAACAAAAACATTCAGTACTTC
CDR3aa: CHTRGQNKNIQYF
d_gene: .
abundance: .
v_gene: TRBV27
j_gene: TRBJ2-4

CDR3nt: TGTGCCAGCTCGGCCGGCGGGGCACAGGGGGCTGGGAACACTGAAGCTTTCTTT
CDR3aa: CASSAGGAQGAGNTEAFF
d_gene: TRBD1
abundance: .
v_gene: TRBV18
j_gene: TRBJ1-1

CDR3nt: TGTGCCAGCAGCTTGACGGCAGCGCGAACTGGCGAGCAGTTCTTC
CDR3aa: CASSLTAARTGEQFF
d_gene: .
abundance: .
v_gene: TRBV7-2
j_gene: TRBJ2-1

CDR3nt: TGCAGTGCCCCTCTGACTGAAAAACTGTTTTTT
CDR3aa: CSAPLTEKLFF
d_gene: .
abundance: .
v_gene: TRBV20-1
j_gene: TRBJ1-4